Listed below are T cell receptor beta chains from one sample, sequenced in a study of cytomegalovirus exposure and HLA in healthy donors. Libraries were prepared by immunoSEQ multiplex PCR; TCRdb keeps only in-frame clonotypes and omits some of them. The data show some 110,000 clones, roughly 66% seen once. Sequencing input: PBMCs. These receptors came from a woman aged 25-40 years in good health and CMV-seronegative. Each CDR3 is given with its conserved first and last residue. The order of the fields is J gene, D gene, V gene, clone size, CDR3 DNA, CDR3 protein. D genes are given only for firm matches. Not every row has a clone size; where given, it reads once, few, many or a size class.

TRBJ2-7,TRBD2,TRBV4-2,few,TGTGCCAGCAGCCAAGATCGACTAGCACGGTACGAGCAGTACTTC,CASSQDRLARYEQYF
TRBJ2-3,-,TRBV11-1,-,TGTGCCAGCAGCTTAGGGGTCCAGACTAGCACAGATACGCAGTATTTT,CASSLGVQTSTDTQYF
TRBJ2-5,-,TRBV5-1,-,TGCGCCAGCAGCTTTCCAGCGGAAGAGACCCAGTACTTC,CASSFPAEETQYF
TRBJ2-7,TRBD1,TRBV5-1,-,TGCGCCAGCAGCTCAATGGGGGCAGGGGGTTCGGTCGGGCAGTACTTC,CASSSMGAGGSVGQYF
TRBJ2-7,-,TRBV5-1,-,TGCGCCAGCAGCTTGATCCAGGGCTGGGACGAGCAGTACTTC,CASSLIQGWDEQYF
TRBJ2-1,-,TRBV13,-,TGTGCCAGCAGCCTACAATACGACGGGAGTAATGAGCAGTTCTTC,CASSLQYDGSNEQFF
TRBJ2-1,-,TRBV9,-,TGTGCCAGCAGCGTAGGGGCGGGGAGCTCCTACAATGAGCAGTTCTTC,CASSVGAGSSYNEQFF
TRBJ1-6,-,TRBV30,few,TGTGCCTGGAGTTTTTCACACCCAAATTCACCCCTCCACTTT,CAWSFSHPNSPLHF
TRBJ2-1,TRBD2,TRBV28,few,TGTGCCAGCAGTTCGAGACTAGCGGGAGGATCCTACAATGAGCAGTTCTTC,CASSSRLAGGSYNEQFF
TRBJ1-5,TRBD1,TRBV28,-,TGTGCCAGCAGTCCGACAGGGAATCAGCCCCAGCATTTT,CASSPTGNQPQHF
TRBJ2-1,TRBD2,TRBV7-9,few,TGTGCCAGCAGCTTAGTTAGCGGGAGGCTCGGTGAGCAGTTCTTC,CASSLVSGRLGEQFF
TRBJ1-1,TRBD1,TRBV28,-,TGTGCCAGCAGCCCCGGGGGACAGGGGAACACTGAAGCTTTCTTT,CASSPGGQGNTEAFF
TRBJ1-3,-,TRBV18,-,TGTGCCAGCTCACGAGACAGAAGCTCTGGAAACACCATATATTTT,CASSRDRSSGNTIYF
TRBJ1-4,-,TRBV4-2,-,TGTGCCAGCAGCCAAGAAACGGGAGAAAAACTGTTTTTT,CASSQETGEKLFF
TRBJ1-4,TRBD1,TRBV5-1,-,TGCGCCAGCAGCCTCCAAACGACAGGGGGCCATGAAAAACTGTTTTTT,CASSLQTTGGHEKLFF
TRBJ2-7,-,TRBV27,-,TGTGCCAGCAGTCCCCGGTCGTCCTCCTCCTACGAGCAGTACTTC,CASSPRSSSSYEQYF
TRBJ1-1,TRBD1,TRBV20-1,few,TGCAGTGCTAGACAGGGGGCTGAAGCTTTCTTT,CSARQGAEAFF
TRBJ2-6,-,TRBV5-1,few,TGCGCCAGCAGCTTCACAGGGTCCTCTGGGGCCAACGTCCTGACTTTC,CASSFTGSSGANVLTF
TRBJ1-6,TRBD1,TRBV5-4,-,TGTGCCAGCAGTCTGACAGGGTATTCCTATAATTCACCCCTCCACTTT,CASSLTGYSYNSPLHF
TRBJ2-3,-,TRBV2,-,TGTGCCAGCAGTGATGTTTATGGCACAGATACGCAGTATTTT,CASSDVYGTDTQYF
TRBJ2-7,-,TRBV2,-,TGTGCCAGCAGTCCCCTCTACGAGCAGTACTTC,CASSPLYEQYF
TRBJ2-2,TRBD2,TRBV2,-,TGTGCCAGCAGTGGGGGTAGCGGGCCAACCGGGGAGCTGTTTTTT,CASSGGSGPTGELFF
TRBJ2-3,TRBD2,TRBV4-2,few,TGTGCCAGCACCACCCAGCTAGCGGGAGGGCCAGATACGCAGTATTTT,CASTTQLAGGPDTQYF
TRBJ1-5,-,TRBV14,few,TGTGCCAGCGCGGGGGGAAACAATCAGCCCCAGCATTTT,CASAGGNNQPQHF
TRBJ2-3,TRBD2,TRBV28,-,TGTGCCAGCAGACGACTAGCGGGAGGGATATATACGCAGTATTTT,CASRRLAGGIYTQYF
TRBJ1-5,TRBD1,TRBV5-1,-,TGCGCCAGCAACCCCGGGACAGTCGAAAATCAGCCCCAGCATTTT,CASNPGTVENQPQHF
TRBJ2-7,-,TRBV7-9,-,TGTGCCAGCAGCTTAGGGCAGGCCTCCTCCTACGAGCAGTACTTC,CASSLGQASSYEQYF
TRBJ2-3,TRBD2,TRBV10-3,-,TGTGCCATCAGTGAGTGGCTAGCGGAGGCCCTCGGCACAGATACGCAGTATTTT,CAISEWLAEALGTDTQYF
TRBJ2-2,-,TRBV30,few,TGTGCCTGGAGTGCCAGGGACACCGGGGAGCTGTTTTTT,CAWSARDTGELFF
TRBJ2-7,-,TRBV7-3,-,TGTGCCAGCAGCTTACGAGGGGGTGGCTCCGAGCAGTACTTC,CASSLRGGGSEQYF
TRBJ2-1,TRBD2,TRBV5-4,-,TGTGCCAGCAGCCCTGAAGCGGGATCCTACAATGAGCAGTTCTTC,CASSPEAGSYNEQFF
TRBJ2-2,TRBD1,TRBV5-1,-,TGCGCCAGCAGCTTAAATGTCGGGACAGGGAGGACCGGGGAGCTGTTTTTT,CASSLNVGTGRTGELFF
TRBJ1-1,-,TRBV11-2,-,TGTGCCAGCAGCGACATAGGGGAACTGATGAACACTGAAGCTTTCTTT,CASSDIGELMNTEAFF
TRBJ1-1,-,TRBV6-5,-,TGTGCCAGCAGGACAGGCACTGAAGCTTTCTTT,CASRTGTEAFF
TRBJ1-2,-,TRBV28,few,TGTGCCAGCAGCCGGGTCCAGGGAGGATACTATGGCTACACCTTC,CASSRVQGGYYGYTF
TRBJ1-5,-,TRBV27,-,TGTGCCAGCAGTTTAGGCCAGGGTGGCAATCAGCCCCAGCATTTT,CASSLGQGGNQPQHF